These 7 T cell receptor beta chains were all obtained from the same sample, sequenced in a study of blood T cell repertoires in COVID-19. Profiled with immunoSEQ multiplex PCR; TCRdb holds only in-frame clones, not every one. The sample includes 300,000 to 400,000 clones, 75% to 85% of them seen just once. The specimen sequenced was peripheral blood. These receptors were collected from a human donor in a cohort sampled during active COVID-19.

The sample holds a few counts of this clone. The chain recombines TRBV19 with TRBJ1-5; 10 bases are a match to TRBD1. V lost 4 bases to trimming and J lost 1 base; unmatched junction nucleotides: 7. CDR3 size: 17 residues. Germline V gene sequence: CDR1 LNHDA, CDR2 SQIVND (reference sequence). The CDR3 sequence: CASSTRQGARSNQPQHF. In nucleotides, the CDR3 is TGTGCCAGTAGTACTAGACAGGGGGCGCGAAGCAATCAGCCCCAGCATTTT.

There are a few counts of this clone. The rearrangement joins TRBV30 to TRBJ2-5; D unclear. V was pared by 3 bases and J by 5 bases, with 10 bases between. Germline V CDR1 and CDR2: GTSNPN, SVGIG (reference sequence). This CDR3 region has 12 residues. The CDR3: CAWRPGYETQYF. CDR3 DNA sequence: TGTGCCTGGAGGCCCGGGTACGAGACCCAGTACTTC.

This chain uses TRBV6-5 with TRBJ1-2; 8 bases agree with TRBD1. V trimming: 6 bases; J trimming: 8 bases; junction bases outside the gene matches: 8. The CDR3 has 13 residues. The germline V gene has CDR1 MNHEY and CDR2 SVGAGI. The DNA of the CDR3 is TGTGCCAGCAGGGACAGGGAAAGAGACGGCTACACCTTC. Its protein product is CASRDRERDGYTF.

The chain recombines TRBV13 with TRBJ2-1, with 10 bases matching TRBD2. The germline CDR1 and CDR2 sequences are PRHDT and FYEKMQ (reference sequence). Unmatched junction bases numbered 11, after V lost 6 bases and J lost 9 bases. The CDR3 is made up of 15 amino acids. In nucleotides, the CDR3 is TGTGCCAGCAGGTTTAGCGGGGGGCCCCTCCTTGAGCAGTTCTTC. Amino acid sequence: CASRFSGGPLLEQFF.

This clone was seen a single time. The chain uses TRBV30 and TRBJ1-2; D ambiguous. Germline V gene sequence: CDR1 GTSNPN, CDR2 SVGIG (reference sequence). V lost 1 base to trimming and J lost 7 bases, with 13 bases between them. The CDR3 spans 13 residues. The CDR3 loop reads CAWSGQALSGYTF. The CDR3 DNA follows: TGTGCCTGGAGTGGCCAGGCCCTGAGTGGCTACACCTTC. Full variable domain (remainder filled in from reference TRBV30 and TRBJ1-2): SQTIHQWPATLVQPVGSPLSLECTVEGTSNPNLYWYRQAAGRGLQLLFYSVGIGQISSEVPQNLSASRPQDRQFILSSKKLLLSDSGFYLCAWSGQALSGYTFGSGTRLTVV.

The genes are TRBV3-1 (or the pseudogene TRBV3-2) and TRBJ2-2; 8 bases align to TRBD2. The germline gives CDR1 LGHDT, CDR2 YNNKEL (reference sequence). Trimming cost V 2 bases and J 2 bases; bases outside gene matches: 10. The CDR3 loop spans 18 amino acids. The CDR3 spells CASSQRRAGVRNTGELFF. The CDR3 bases are TGTGCCAGCAGCCAAAGAAGAGCGGGGGTAAGAAACACCGGGGAGCTGTTTTTT.

The gene calls are TRBV24-1 and TRBJ1-1; D is ambiguous. The CDR3 is 12 amino acids. Germline loops: CDR1 KGHDR, CDR2 SFDVKD. Trimming took 5 bases from V and 1 from J, leaving 4 bases between them. CDR3 nucleotides: TGTGCCACCAGTGGAGCGAACACTGAAGCTTTCTTT. Its protein is CATSGANTEAFF.